These T cell receptor beta chains were read from a single sample in a study of blood T cell repertoires in COVID-19. Libraries were prepared by immunoSEQ multiplex PCR; TCRdb keeps only in-frame clonotypes and omits some of them. This table has some 71,000 clones, about nine tenths appearing once. Sequencing used peripheral blood. The receptors come from a man aged 30 to 45 with acute or convalescent COVID-19. Each CDR3 is given with its conserved first and last residue. A D gene is named only where the DNA matches it firmly. Not every row has a clone size; where given, it reads once, few, many or a size class.

TRBJ2-3 TRBV24-1 NA TRBD2 TGTGCCACCAGTGATTTGCGGTCGGGGGGAGATACGCAGTATTTT CATSDLRSGGDTQYF
TRBJ1-4 TRBV7-6 NA NA TGTGCCAGCAGCCTGCACAGTAGGCAGGAGGCTAATGAAAAACTGTTTTTT CASSLHSRQEANEKLFF
TRBJ1-4 TRBV7-8 NA NA TGTGCCAGCAGCTTAGCGCCCTACGTAACTAATGAAAAACTGTTTTTT CASSLAPYVTNEKLFF
TRBJ1-5 TRBV19 NA NA TGTGCCAGTAGTATAGGGGGGGTGCACAATCAGCCCCAGCATTTT CASSIGGVHNQPQHF
TRBJ2-2 TRBV5-1 NA NA TGCGCCAGCAGCTTGGACAGGGTGAACACCGGGGAGCTGTTTTTT CASSLDRVNTGELFF
TRBJ2-1 TRBV7-6 NA NA TGTGCCAGCAGCTCTGGCCAAACCACGTACAATGAGCAGTTCTTC CASSSGQTTYNEQFF
TRBJ1-4 TRBV4-1 NA NA TGCGCCAGCAGCCAAGAGGCAAACAGTGCAACTAATGAAAAACTGTTTTTT CASSQEANSATNEKLFF
TRBJ1-6 TRBV19 NA TRBD1 TGTGCCAGCCCGGGACAGGGTGGTTTGGTGAGCACCTATAATTCACCCCTCCACTTT CASPGQGGLVSTYNSPLHF
TRBJ1-1 TRBV3-1/TRBV3-2 NA NA TGTGCCAGCAGTCGAGAGGGTGAAGCTTTCTTT CASSREGEAFF
TRBJ2-1 TRBV12-3/TRBV12-4 NA NA TGTGCCAGCAGTTTATCGCAGGTCAAGCAGTTCTTC CASSLSQVKQFF
TRBJ2-5 TRBV7-2 few NA TGTGCCAGCCGTCGTAGCGTACGAGAGACCCAGTACTTC CASRRSVRETQYF
TRBJ2-7 TRBV27 few NA TGTGCCAGCAGGCCGTTTCGAACAGATGATTTAGGCTACGAGCAGTACTTC CASRPFRTDDLGYEQYF
TRBJ1-3 TRBV13 few NA TGTGCCAGCAAACTAGGGGGAAACACCATATATTTT CASKLGGNTIYF
TRBJ2-7 TRBV5-4 NA NA TGTGCCAGCAGCTCCCGGGACACCATCTCCTACGAGCAGTACTTC CASSSRDTISYEQYF
TRBJ2-3 TRBV18 NA NA TGTGCCAGCTCACCCCTTCGAGACACAGATACGCAGTATTTT CASSPLRDTDTQYF
TRBJ1-2 TRBV18 NA NA TGTGCCAGCTCACCACAACTTGCAGAGGCAGACTATGGCTACACCTTC CASSPQLAEADYGYTF
TRBJ2-3 TRBV27 NA TRBD1 TGTGCCAGCAGTTTATTAGGGTGGGGAGAGGACAGGGAGGGCACAGATACGCAGTATTTT CASSLLGWGEDREGTDTQYF
TRBJ2-5 TRBV7-9 NA TRBD2 TGTGCCGGCAGCGGTAGCGGGGGGTCGGGTGCGGCCCAGTACTTC CAGSGSGGSGAAQYF
TRBJ2-5 TRBV9 NA TRBD2 TGTGCCAGCAGCGCCACACCGGGAGGCGAGACCCAGTACTTC CASSATPGGETQYF
TRBJ1-3 TRBV30 NA TRBD1 TGTGCCTGGAGACCTGGACAGGCGACGGGAAACACCATATATTTT CAWRPGQATGNTIYF
TRBJ2-5 TRBV19 few TRBD1 TGTGCCAGTAGCGTTACAGGGGGTGTGGAAGAGACCCAGTACTTC CASSVTGGVEETQYF
TRBJ1-3 TRBV7-8 NA NA TGTGCCAGCAGCTTAGCTTCGCGGGAGCCCTCTGGAAACACCATATATTTT CASSLASREPSGNTIYF
TRBJ2-5 TRBV18 NA NA TGTGCCAGCTCACCCCTGCAGGGTGTCGAGACCCAGTACTTC CASSPLQGVETQYF
TRBJ1-5 TRBV5-1 NA NA TGCGCCAGCAGCTTCAAGGGGAATCAGCCCCAGCATTTT CASSFKGNQPQHF
TRBJ1-4 TRBV10-2 NA NA TGCGCCAGCAGTGAGTTCAGTTCTGAAAAACTGTTTTTT CASSEFSSEKLFF
TRBJ2-3 TRBV6-4 NA NA TGTGCCAGCAGTGTTAGCGGACCCCCAGATACGCAGTATTTT CASSVSGPPDTQYF
TRBJ1-1 TRBV2 NA NA TGTGCCAGCAGTGCACAGGGATGGGCTGAAGCTTTCTTT CASSAQGWAEAFF
TRBJ2-2 TRBV3-1/TRBV3-2 NA TRBD2 TGTGCCAGCAGCTTGCGGGGGGCCGCGAACACCGGGGAGCTGTTTTTT CASSLRGAANTGELFF
TRBJ1-5 TRBV4-2 NA NA TGTGCCAGCAGCCAAGATCGGGGTAATCAGCCCCAGCATTTT CASSQDRGNQPQHF
TRBJ1-2 TRBV18 NA NA TGTGCCAGCTCACCACGACAGGAAGGTGGCTACACCTTC CASSPRQEGGYTF
TRBJ1-2 TRBV10-2 NA NA TGCGCCAGCAGTGTTGCGGCCGGAGGAGATTCTAACTATGGCTACACCTTC CASSVAAGGDSNYGYTF
TRBJ2-3 TRBV19 NA NA TGTGCCAGTACTCAGACAGATACGCAGTATTTT CASTQTDTQYF
TRBJ1-2 TRBV9 NA TRBD1 TGTGCCAGCAGCGGAGCGGGACAGGGGCGTCGTGGCTACACCTTC CASSGAGQGRRGYTF
TRBJ2-3 TRBV27 NA TRBD1 TGTGCCATCTCTCAGGGGGCAGGCACAGATACGCAGTATTTT CAISQGAGTDTQYF
TRBJ1-2 TRBV7-2 NA NA TGTGCCAGCAGCGGAGCAGTTAACTATGGCTACACCTTC CASSGAVNYGYTF
TRBJ1-6 TRBV27 NA TRBD1 TGTGCCAGCAGACCGGGACAGTTAAATTCACCCCTCCACTTT CASRPGQLNSPLHF
TRBJ1-2 TRBV28 NA TRBD1 TGTGCCAGCAGTTTATCAGGGGGCTATAGGGGCTACACCTTC CASSLSGGYRGYTF
TRBJ2-2 TRBV28 many NA TGTGCCAGCAGTTTTTGGGATAGCGGAGGGGGGGAGCTGTTTTTT CASSFWDSGGGELFF
TRBJ1-4 TRBV19 NA NA TGTGCCAGTAGTCCATCTCTAGTCTTTAATGAAAAACTGTTTTTT CASSPSLVFNEKLFF
TRBJ2-7 TRBV7-9 once TRBD2 TGTGCCAGCAGCTTATCCCGTCTAGCGGGCGTTCACTACGAGCAGTACTTC CASSLSRLAGVHYEQYF
TRBJ1-1 TRBV12-3/TRBV12-4 NA NA TGTGCCAGCAGTCCCATGAACACTGAAGCTTTCTTT CASSPMNTEAFF
TRBJ1-3 TRBV5-4 NA NA TGTGCCAGCAGCTTGACGGGAGGAAACACCATATATTTT CASSLTGGNTIYF
TRBJ2-1 TRBV27 few TRBD2 TGTGCCAGCAGTAGATTAGCGGGAGGTGCCTACAATGAGCAGTTCTTC CASSRLAGGAYNEQFF
TRBJ1-5 TRBV30 NA TRBD1 TGTGCCTGGGGGACAGGGGCCGGCGGGAAACCCCAGCATTTT CAWGTGAGGKPQHF
TRBJ2-1 TRBV6-5 NA TRBD2 TGTGCCAGCAGTTTGACTAGCGGGAGTATGAATGAGCAGTTCTTC CASSLTSGSMNEQFF
TRBJ1-4 TRBV7-9 NA TRBD1 TGTGCCAGCAGCCTCCTCCGGGACAGGGGTGAAAAACTGTTTTTT CASSLLRDRGEKLFF
TRBJ2-3 TRBV15 few NA TGTGCCACCAGCAGAGACCTTAGGGTTTGGGAGCGGGATACGCAGTATTTT CATSRDLRVWERDTQYF
TRBJ1-1 TRBV7-9 once NA TGTGCCAGCAGCTTAGCGTGGGGGACACCGAACACTGAAGCTTTCTTT CASSLAWGTPNTEAFF
TRBJ2-7 TRBV27 NA NA TGTGCCAGCAGAACAGGGAAGGGAGAGCAGTACTTC CASRTGKGEQYF
TRBJ2-4 TRBV20-1 NA NA TGCAGTGCTAGTAGGGGAAACATTCAGTACTTC CSASRGNIQYF
TRBJ2-3 TRBV6-7 NA NA TGTGCCAGCAGTTACTCAGACTCCTCCCGCACAGATACGCAGTATTTT CASSYSDSSRTDTQYF